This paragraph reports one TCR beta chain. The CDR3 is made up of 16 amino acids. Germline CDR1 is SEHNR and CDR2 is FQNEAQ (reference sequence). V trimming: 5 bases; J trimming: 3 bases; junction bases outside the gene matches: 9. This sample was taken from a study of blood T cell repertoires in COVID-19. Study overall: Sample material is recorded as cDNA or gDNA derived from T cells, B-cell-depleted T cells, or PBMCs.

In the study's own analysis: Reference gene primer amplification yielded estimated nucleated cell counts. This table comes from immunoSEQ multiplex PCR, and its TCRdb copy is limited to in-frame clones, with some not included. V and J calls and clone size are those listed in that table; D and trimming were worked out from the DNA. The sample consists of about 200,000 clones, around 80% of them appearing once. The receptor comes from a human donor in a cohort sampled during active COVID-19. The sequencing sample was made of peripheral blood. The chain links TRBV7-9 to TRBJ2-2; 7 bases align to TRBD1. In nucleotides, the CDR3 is TGTGCCAGCAGCCCAGGACAGGACCTTTACACCGGGGAGCTGTTTTTT. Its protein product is CASSPGQDLYTGELFF.